This T cell receptor beta chain was recovered during a study of cytotoxic CD8 clonotypes in ibrutinib-treated CLL. General study results and limits: Sampling times (in sustained-remission versus progressing patients) were not the same.

For this clone: The antigen is not known.

CDR1 and CDR2 (germline): SGHAT, FQNNGV. The length of the CDR3 is 15 residues. V shed 5 bases and J shed 2 bases, with 10 bases lying between them. Depth targeted 1 in 200,000 to 1 in 1 million T cells, averaging 10x coverage per clonotype. Sequencing used immunoSEQ multiplex PCR; TCRdb keeps in-frame clones, though not all of them. This table holds approximately 100,000 clones, approximately 58% found once. The source was PBMCs, collected after 24 months of ibrutinib treatment. The TCR sequence derives from a human donor with chronic lymphocytic leukemia. This sequence joins TRBV11-2 and TRBJ1-6; D is possibly TRBD1 (5 bases). DNA for the CDR3: TGTGCCAGCAGCCGAGGGGTGACCTATAATTCACCCCTCCACTTT. As protein: CASSRGVTYNSPLHF.